The next 23 T cell receptor beta chains were all read from a single sample in a study of T-cell memory formation after mild COVID-19. MiXCR was run by TCRdb on the 5' RACE reads, yielding one entry per CDR3 protein. This sample has about 270,000 distinct CDR3 sequences, with just over 15% found just once. Sequencing input: PBMCs or a T cell subset sorted from them (not recorded which). These receptors came from an adult woman who had mild COVID-19 (a few samples of this study predate the infection). Cell type and time point are not known.

This clonotype was observed many times. The chain has TRBV4-1 and TRBJ2-1; D is undetermined. V was pared by 4 bases and J by 6 bases, with 19 bases between. The germline V gene encodes CDR1 MGHRA and CDR2 YSYEKL. This CDR3 is built from 16 residues. Here the CDR3 DNA reads TGCGCCAGCAGCCGTGTGGCTAAGCCCATATCCAATGAGCAGTTCTTC. It yields the protein CASSRVAKPISNEQFF.

This clonotype was counted a few times. This chain joins TRBV4-1 and TRBJ1-2; 9 bases match TRBD1. V was pared by 4 bases and J by 7 bases, with 13 bases of the junction left unmatched. Germline V gives CDR1 MGHRA, CDR2 YSYEKL. The CDR3 consists of 16 residues. Written as DNA, the CDR3 is TGCGCCAGCAGCCTTAGCCTAGACAGGGGGTTCCGTGGCTACACCTTC. It yields the protein CASSLSLDRGFRGYTF.

This clonotype came up a few times. The V and J genes are TRBV19 and TRBJ1-6; 9 bases align to TRBD1. CDR1 and CDR2 from the germline V gene are LNHDA and SQIVND (reference sequence). This CDR3 region has 19 residues. Germline trimming cut 8 bases from V and 2 bases from J; bases unmatched to any gene: 16. CDR3 sequence reads: CASRGTGKSGGTYNSPLHF. CDR3 nucleotides: TGTGCCAGTCGCGGGACAGGGAAAAGCGGCGGGACCTATAATTCACCCCTCCACTTT.

The chain joins TRBV20-1 to TRBJ1-2, with 8 nucleotides matching TRBD1. CDR3 length equals 13 residues. The ends lost 2 bases at V and 14 bases at J; junction bases unmatched: 13. CDR1 and CDR2 from the germline V gene are DFQATT and SNEGSKA (reference sequence). The CDR3 is CSARSNRGTGGTF. The CDR3 nucleotides read TGCAGTGCTAGATCTAACAGGGGGACAGGCGGGACCTTC.

The chain is built from TRBV24-1 and TRBJ2-1, with a weak D call TRBD1 (5 bases). Per germline, CDR1 KGHDR and CDR2 SFDVKD. This CDR3 region has 12 residues. Trimming pared 2 bases from V and 10 bases from J, leaving 8 bases between. CDR3 region: CATSDWGREQFF. Here the CDR3 DNA reads TGTGCCACCAGTGATTGGGGCAGGGAGCAGTTCTTC.

Many counts were recorded for this clonotype. The rearrangement joins TRBV4-2 to TRBJ2-3; TRBD1 or TRBD2 may be the D gene (6 bases each). The CDR3 spans 16 residues. V was shortened by 0 bases and J by 4 bases, with 14 bases between the two germline ends. The germline CDR1 and CDR2 sequences are LGHNA and YNFKEQ. The CDR3 spells CASSQDRARGADTQYF. The CDR3 nucleotides are TGTGCCAGCAGCCAAGATAGGGCAAGGGGGGCAGATACGCAGTATTTT.

For the CDR3, the DNA is TGTGCCAGCAGCTTAACGCAGACAGTCACTGAAGCTTTCTTT. This sequence encodes CASSLTQTVTEAFF. The chain uses TRBV7-3 and TRBJ1-1; maybe TRBD1 (5 bases). Germline V gene data show CDR1 as SGHTA and CDR2 as FQGTGA. The CDR3 is 14 residues long. Trimming shortened V by 0 bases and J by 4 bases, and 9 bases separated the two germline ends. The entire variable domain, with the rest obtained from reference TRBV7-3 and TRBJ1-1, is as follows: GAGVSQTPSNKVTEKGKYVELRCDPISGHTALYWYRQSLGQGPEFLIYFQGTGAADDSGLPNDRFFAVRPEGSVSTLKIQRTERGDSAVYLCASSLTQTVTEAFFGQGTRLTVV.

This clonotype has more than one count but fewer than ten. The rearrangement uses TRBV24-1 and TRBJ2-1; perhaps D is TRBD1 or TRBD2 (5 bases each). Germline V lookup: CDR1 KGHDR, CDR2 SFDVKD. Deletions cut 3 bases from V and 0 bases from J, with 11 bases between. There are 16 residues in the CDR3. The CDR3 spells CATSDGTSSSYNEQFF. The CDR3 bases are TGTGCCACCAGTGATGGGACGAGCAGCTCCTACAATGAGCAGTTCTTC.

This rearrangement joins TRBV6-6 to TRBJ1-6, with a possible D match to TRBD1 (6 bases). This CDR3 contains 17 residues. Deletions cut 0 bases from V and 1 base from J, with 10 bases between. Germline assignment: CDR1 MNHNY and CDR2 SVGAGI (reference sequence). CDR3 protein: CASSYSGARSYNSPLHF. CDR3 DNA sequence: TGTGCCAGCAGTTACTCGGGGGCGCGGTCCTATAATTCACCCCTCCACTTT.

The chain has TRBV21-1 and TRBJ2-1; no check of the table's D call, TRBD2, against the DNA was made. TRBV21-1 is deemed a pseudogene. The CDR3 is 16 residues long. The CDR3, as DNA: TGTGCCAGCAGCCGGGGTCTAGCGGGGGGGCGAAATGAGCAGTTCTTC. Residues: CASSRGLAGGRNEQFF.

The rearrangement uses TRBV6-5 and TRBJ2-1, with 7 bases identical to TRBD1. J was trimmed by 7 bases and V by 7 bases; bases with no gene match: 10. The CDR3 covers 14 residues. CDR1 MNHEY and CDR2 SVGAGI come from the germline V gene. The CDR3 sequence: CASTVRGRSNEQFF. In DNA form, the CDR3 reads TGTGCCAGCACGGTGAGGGGGCGCAGTAATGAGCAGTTCTTC.

This clonotype was seen only a few times. The chain carries TRBV6-6 and TRBJ2-7; D is uncertain. Germline CDR1 MNHNY, CDR2 SVGAGI (reference sequence). Trimming left V 7 bases short and J 0 bases short, with 13 bases between. There are 14 residues in the CDR3. As DNA, the CDR3 is TGTGCCAGCACCAGACTGGAAAGCTCCTACGAGCAGTACTTC. It specifies CASTRLESSYEQYF.

This clonotype was seen more than once but under ten times. The rearrangement joins TRBV5-1 to TRBJ1-1; no firm D call. Deletions cut 4 bases from V and 11 bases from J, with 15 bases between. CDR1 and CDR2 (germline): SGHRS, YFSETQ. CDR3 length: 12 residues. The CDR3 bases are TGCGCCAGCAGCCCGAATTATCTTGGCGCTTTCTTT. It specifies CASSPNYLGAFF.

The CDR3 sequence: CASRHRREGGNYGYTF. The CDR3 coding sequence is TGTGCCAGCAGGCACCGAAGAGAAGGGGGAAACTATGGCTACACCTTC. The chain uses TRBV5-6 and TRBJ1-2; D might be TRBD1 (6 bases). The CDR3 consists of 16 residues. Germline V lookup: CDR1 SGHDT, CDR2 YYEEEE. The V gene lost 5 bases and the J gene lost 2 bases, with 19 bases spanning the gap.

This chain links TRBV5-1 with TRBJ2-3, with D perhaps matching TRBD1 (6 bases). Trimming shortened V by 3 bases and J by 4 bases, and 12 bases separated the two germline ends. The CDR3 loop spans 14 amino acids. Germline loops: CDR1 SGHRS, CDR2 YFSETQ. The CDR3 region has the DNA TGCGCCAGCAGCTCAGGACAGACCCCAGATACGCAGTATTTT. Its translation is CASSSGQTPDTQYF.

The sample holds many counts of this clonotype. V is TRBV12-3 or TRBV12-4 and J is TRBJ2-1; tentative D call: TRBD2 (7 bases). Trimming removed 3 bases from V and 2 bases from J, with 11 bases in between. This CDR3 has 15 amino acids. CDR3 residues: CASSFSGGAYNEQFF. The CDR3 DNA is TGTGCCAGCAGTTTTTCGGGGGGCGCCTACAATGAGCAGTTCTTC.

This clonotype was observed at least ten times. This rearrangement joins TRBV4-1 to TRBJ2-1; 11 bases are a match to TRBD2. V gave up 4 bases and J gave up 0 bases; unmatched junction bases: 2. Looked up from germline, CDR1 is MGHRA and CDR2 is YSYEKL. The CDR3 consists of 16 residues. CDR3 sequence reads: CASSRGLAASYNEQFF. The DNA of the CDR3 is TGCGCCAGCAGCCGGGGACTAGCGGCCTCCTACAATGAGCAGTTCTTC.

This clonotype has only a few counts. The chain combines TRBV29-1 with TRBJ2-3; D call uncertain. Looked up from germline, CDR1 is SQVTM and CDR2 is ANQGSEA. The CDR3 totals 15 residues. The V gene lost 4 bases and the J gene lost 2 bases, with 16 bases spanning the gap. The CDR3 loop reads CSVVSLTATTDTQYF. In DNA, the CDR3 is TGCAGCGTTGTTTCCTTGACGGCCACCACAGATACGCAGTATTTT.

This clonotype has a count of ten or more. The chain couples TRBV20-1 to TRBJ1-5, with 10 bases matching TRBD1. This CDR3 has 16 amino acids. V shed 4 bases and J 0 bases; nucleotides not matched to a gene: 6. Germline loops: CDR1 DFQATT, CDR2 SNEGSKA (reference sequence). The CDR3 region has the DNA TGCAGTGCTATGGACAGGGGGACTTATAGCAATCAGCCCCAGCATTTT. Encoded protein: CSAMDRGTYSNQPQHF.

About this clonotype itself: This may be a read error: a much more frequent sequence differs by one nucleotide. J is TRBJ2-1 and V is TRBV7-9; 10 positions match TRBD2. CDR1 is SEHNR and CDR2 is FQNEAQ in the germline V gene (reference sequence). This CDR3 region has 15 residues. The J segment lost 7 bases and the V segment lost 4 bases, leaving 7 bases of the junction unmatched. The chain's CDR3 is CASSWSGRGLNEQFF. As DNA, the CDR3 is TGTGCCAGCAGCTGGAGCGGGAGGGGGTTGAATGAGCAGTTCTTC.

This clonotype was detected ten times or more. This chain links TRBV5-1 with TRBJ2-1; 10 bases are shared with TRBD2. The CDR3 extends over 15 amino acids. Germline V gene lookup returns CDR1 SGHRS and CDR2 YFSETQ. V trimming: 4 bases; J trimming: 5 bases; junction bases outside the gene matches: 6. The DNA of the CDR3 is TGCGCCAGCAGCCCCCGGCTAGCGGGGGACAATGAGCAGTTCTTC. Residues: CASSPRLAGDNEQFF. The variable domain in full, completed from reference TRBV5-1 and TRBJ2-1, reads KAGVTQTPRYLIKTRGQQVTLSCSPISGHRSVSWYQQTPGQGLQFLFEYFSETQRNKGNFPGRFSGRQFSNSRSEMNVSTLELGDSALYLCASSPRLAGDNEQFFGPGTRLTVL.

This clonotype was counted a few times. The rearrangement uses TRBV24-1 and TRBJ2-2, with D unclear. Germline loops: CDR1 KGHDR, CDR2 SFDVKD. CDR3 length: 15 residues. With 5 bases removed from V and 4 bases from J, the gap between germline ends came to 13 bases. CDR3 DNA sequence: TGTGCCACCAGTGGCCCCGACGGCCGCACCGGGGAGCTGTTTTTT. This sequence encodes CATSGPDGRTGELFF.

Ten or more counts support this clonotype. The V call is TRBV7-2, the J call TRBJ1-5; 7 bases align to TRBD1. The V gene's germline CDR1 is SGHTA and CDR2 FQGNSA. V gave up 5 bases and J gave up 7 bases; unmatched junction bases: 8. The CDR3 is made up of 14 amino acids. CDR3 loop: CASSPHAGGQPQHF. CDR3 in DNA: TGTGCCAGCAGCCCACATGCAGGGGGGCAGCCCCAGCATTTT.